Listed below are T cell receptor beta chains from one sample, sequenced in a study of T-cell reconstitution after alpha-beta-depleted transplantation in children. From the PCR reads, TCRdb called clonotypes with MiXCR, one entry per CDR3 protein. The sample shows around 800,000 distinct CDR3 sequences, 16% of them seen only once. The source material was PBMCs, mostly from graft donor cells, sampled 360 days after TCRalphabeta/CD19-depleted stem cell transplant. The receptors come from a male patient under 18 who had a stem cell transplant for acute lymphoblastic leukemia, so the T cells may come from the graft donor. CDR3s include the opening cysteine and the closing phenylalanine or tryptophan. Fields, in order: V gene, J gene, clone size, D gene, CDR3 DNA, CDR3 protein. A D gene is named only where the DNA matches it firmly. Clone size is not always given. Where it is, it says once, few, many or a class for expanded clones.

v_gene: TRBV7-2
j_gene: TRBJ2-3
abundance: NA
d_gene: NA
CDR3nt: TGTGCCAGCAGCTTAGGTTCCCTCATCCGCACAGATACGCAGTATTTT
CDR3aa: CASSLGSLIRTDTQYF

v_gene: TRBV20-1
j_gene: TRBJ2-3
abundance: few
d_gene: TRBD2
CDR3nt: TGCAGTGCTCCGGGGACTACCGATGATACGCAGTATTTT
CDR3aa: CSAPGTTDDTQYF

v_gene: TRBV15
j_gene: TRBJ2-3
abundance: NA
d_gene: TRBD2
CDR3nt: TGTGCCACCAGCAGACTAGCGGGAGGCCCAATCGTGCAGTATTTT
CDR3aa: CATSRLAGGPIVQYF

v_gene: TRBV4-1
j_gene: TRBJ2-5
abundance: few
d_gene: TRBD2
CDR3nt: TGCGCCAGCAGCCGATCAGGACTAGCGGGGGAAGAGACCCAGTACTTC
CDR3aa: CASSRSGLAGEETQYF

v_gene: TRBV5-1
j_gene: TRBJ1-6
abundance: few
d_gene: NA
CDR3nt: TGCGCCAGCAGCTTGGCCCCCGGGGGAAATTCACCCCTCCACTTT
CDR3aa: CASSLAPGGNSPLHF

v_gene: TRBV2
j_gene: TRBJ2-1
abundance: NA
d_gene: NA
CDR3nt: TGTGCCAGCAGTGTGGGTCAGGTCGCGTACAATGAGCAGTTCTTC
CDR3aa: CASSVGQVAYNEQFF

v_gene: TRBV6-2/TRBV6-3
j_gene: TRBJ2-1
abundance: NA
d_gene: TRBD2
CDR3nt: TGTGCCAGCAGTTACGGGACTAGCAGCGAGCAGTTCTTC
CDR3aa: CASSYGTSSEQFF

v_gene: TRBV4-1
j_gene: TRBJ1-5
abundance: few
d_gene: TRBD1
CDR3nt: TGCGCCAGCAGCCAAGATGGAGGGACAGGCAAGGGATTCAATCAGCCCCAGCATTTT
CDR3aa: CASSQDGGTGKGFNQPQHF

v_gene: TRBV11-1
j_gene: TRBJ2-1
abundance: NA
d_gene: TRBD2
CDR3nt: TGTGCCAGCAGCCCCCGACTAGCGGGAGGACCCTCCTACAATGAGCAGTTCTTC
CDR3aa: CASSPRLAGGPSYNEQFF

v_gene: TRBV19
j_gene: TRBJ2-2
abundance: NA
d_gene: NA
CDR3nt: TGTGCCAGTACCCAACGGCGCGTCACCGGGGAGCTGTTTTTT
CDR3aa: CASTQRRVTGELFF

v_gene: TRBV10-3
j_gene: TRBJ2-1
abundance: few
d_gene: TRBD2
CDR3nt: TGTGCCATCAGTGGACTAGCGGGAGCCCTTTTTTTCTTC
CDR3aa: CAISGLAGALFFF

v_gene: TRBV5-1
j_gene: TRBJ2-1
abundance: NA
d_gene: TRBD2
CDR3nt: TGCGCCAGCAGCGATAGCGGGAGGGCGAGAAACAATGAGCAGTTCTTC
CDR3aa: CASSDSGRARNNEQFF

v_gene: TRBV7-3
j_gene: TRBJ2-5
abundance: NA
d_gene: TRBD2
CDR3nt: TGTGCCAGCAGCTTCAACCCAGGACTAGCGGGAGAGACCCAGTACTTC
CDR3aa: CASSFNPGLAGETQYF

v_gene: TRBV5-1
j_gene: TRBJ2-3
abundance: NA
d_gene: TRBD2
CDR3nt: TGCGCCACTACCTCCGGACTAGCGGGAGGGGAGACGCAGTATTTT
CDR3aa: CATTSGLAGGETQYF

v_gene: TRBV5-1
j_gene: TRBJ2-1
abundance: few
d_gene: TRBD2
CDR3nt: TGCGCCAGCAGCTTGGCTAGTAGCGGGAGGGCCCACAATGAGCAGTTCTTC
CDR3aa: CASSLASSGRAHNEQFF

v_gene: TRBV5-1
j_gene: TRBJ2-1
abundance: many
d_gene: NA
CDR3nt: TGCGCCAGCAGCTTGAACAATGAGCAGTTCTTC
CDR3aa: CASSLNNEQFF

v_gene: TRBV5-5
j_gene: TRBJ2-1
abundance: few
d_gene: TRBD1
CDR3nt: TGTGCCAGCAGCTTGGAAGGGGGCGCGGTAAATGAGCAGTTCTTC
CDR3aa: CASSLEGGAVNEQFF

v_gene: TRBV30
j_gene: TRBJ2-1
abundance: NA
d_gene: TRBD2
CDR3nt: TGTGCCTGGACAATGTTAGCGGGCGGAAACAATGAGCAGTTCTTC
CDR3aa: CAWTMLAGGNNEQFF

v_gene: TRBV6-1
j_gene: TRBJ2-2
abundance: NA
d_gene: TRBD2
CDR3nt: TGTGCCAGCAGTCCCCTGGCGGGAGGGCCCGGCACCGGGGAGCTGTTTTTT
CDR3aa: CASSPLAGGPGTGELFF

v_gene: TRBV11-2
j_gene: TRBJ1-3
abundance: few
d_gene: NA
CDR3nt: TGTGCCAGCAGCTTATCGGGGGCTGGAAACACCATATATTTT
CDR3aa: CASSLSGAGNTIYF

v_gene: TRBV20-1
j_gene: TRBJ2-3
abundance: few
d_gene: NA
CDR3nt: TGCAGTGCTAGGTCGGGGTTGCACTGGGATACGCAGTATTTT
CDR3aa: CSARSGLHWDTQYF

v_gene: TRBV29-1
j_gene: TRBJ1-4
abundance: NA
d_gene: NA
CDR3nt: TGCAGCGCCCACCATGGCAGGGGCATTAATGAAAAACTGTTTTTT
CDR3aa: CSAHHGRGINEKLFF

v_gene: TRBV20-1
j_gene: TRBJ2-1
abundance: NA
d_gene: TRBD2
CDR3nt: TGCAGTGCTAGAGATCAGATGGGGAGACTAGCTGGGAATGAGCAGTTCTTC
CDR3aa: CSARDQMGRLAGNEQFF

v_gene: TRBV7-2
j_gene: TRBJ1-5
abundance: NA
d_gene: NA
CDR3nt: TGTGCCAGCAGCTTAATTGACTACAATCAGCCCCAGCATTTT
CDR3aa: CASSLIDYNQPQHF

v_gene: TRBV29-1
j_gene: TRBJ2-7
abundance: NA
d_gene: NA
CDR3nt: TGCAGCGTCGCCTCAGCAACGGCGGGGCCTTTTGGGGAGCAGTACTTC
CDR3aa: CSVASATAGPFGEQYF

v_gene: TRBV10-2
j_gene: TRBJ2-7
abundance: few
d_gene: NA
CDR3nt: TGCGCCAGCAGTGGAATGGTCTACGAGCAGTACTTC
CDR3aa: CASSGMVYEQYF

v_gene: TRBV5-1
j_gene: TRBJ2-1
abundance: NA
d_gene: TRBD1
CDR3nt: TGCGCCAGCGACCGGACAGGCTCCTACAATGAGCAGTTCTTC
CDR3aa: CASDRTGSYNEQFF

v_gene: TRBV5-1
j_gene: TRBJ2-4
abundance: few
d_gene: TRBD2
CDR3nt: TGCGCCAGCAGCTTAGCCTCCGGGACTAGCGGGAGTCGGGCCAAAAACATTCAGTACTTC
CDR3aa: CASSLASGTSGSRAKNIQYF

v_gene: TRBV6-5
j_gene: TRBJ2-7
abundance: NA
d_gene: TRBD1
CDR3nt: TGTGCCAGCAGTTACAAGGAGGACAGGGGGCCGTACGAGCAGTACTTC
CDR3aa: CASSYKEDRGPYEQYF

v_gene: TRBV20-1
j_gene: TRBJ1-5
abundance: few
d_gene: TRBD1
CDR3nt: TGCAGTGCTATAACAGGGGGAAATCAGCCCCAGCATTTT
CDR3aa: CSAITGGNQPQHF

v_gene: TRBV20-1
j_gene: TRBJ2-1
abundance: NA
d_gene: TRBD2
CDR3nt: TGCAGTGCTCGACCTCCGGGACTAGCGGGAGTCAGGAATGAGCAGTTCTTC
CDR3aa: CSARPPGLAGVRNEQFF

v_gene: TRBV12-3/TRBV12-4
j_gene: TRBJ2-7
abundance: few
d_gene: NA
CDR3nt: TGTGCCAGCAGAGGGGGGAGGCAGTACTTC
CDR3aa: CASRGGRQYF

v_gene: TRBV5-1
j_gene: TRBJ1-1
abundance: NA
d_gene: NA
CDR3nt: TGCGCCAGCAGTAACAACTCGATTATCGGGACTGAAGCTTTCTTT
CDR3aa: CASSNNSIIGTEAFF

v_gene: TRBV5-1
j_gene: TRBJ2-5
abundance: many
d_gene: TRBD1
CDR3nt: TGTGCCAGCAGTCTCGGACAGGGGAGGGAGACCCAGTACTTC
CDR3aa: CASSLGQGRETQYF

v_gene: TRBV20-1
j_gene: TRBJ2-2
abundance: many
d_gene: NA
CDR3nt: TGCAGTGCTAGCACAGGGAACGGGGAGCTGTTTTTT
CDR3aa: CSASTGNGELFF

v_gene: TRBV7-5
j_gene: TRBJ2-5
abundance: NA
d_gene: NA
CDR3nt: NA
CDR3aa: CISVPEAYGALQETQYF

v_gene: TRBV4-1
j_gene: TRBJ2-1
abundance: many
d_gene: NA
CDR3nt: TGCGCCAGCAGCCAAAGATCGGACAGCGCCTACAATGAGCAGTTCTTC
CDR3aa: CASSQRSDSAYNEQFF

v_gene: TRBV5-1
j_gene: TRBJ2-5
abundance: few
d_gene: TRBD1
CDR3nt: TGCGCCAGCAGCTTGGATGCAGGGGGCATGGATGAGACCCAGTACTTC
CDR3aa: CASSLDAGGMDETQYF

v_gene: TRBV29-1
j_gene: TRBJ1-2
abundance: NA
d_gene: NA
CDR3nt: TGCAGCGTTGAACCGTCTCCCTATGGCTACACCTTC
CDR3aa: CSVEPSPYGYTF

v_gene: TRBV6-1
j_gene: TRBJ1-2
abundance: NA
d_gene: TRBD1
CDR3nt: TGTGCCAGCAGTGAACGGACAGGGTGGGATGGCTACACCTTC
CDR3aa: CASSERTGWDGYTF

v_gene: TRBV6-5
j_gene: TRBJ1-1
abundance: many
d_gene: TRBD1
CDR3nt: TGTGCCAGCAGTTACTCGATAGGACAGGGGGGGCTCATGAACACTGAAGCTTTCTTT
CDR3aa: CASSYSIGQGGLMNTEAFF

v_gene: TRBV11-2
j_gene: TRBJ2-1
abundance: few
d_gene: NA
CDR3nt: TGTGCCAGCAGCTTTCGGGACTCCTACAATGAGCAGTTCTTC
CDR3aa: CASSFRDSYNEQFF

v_gene: TRBV7-9
j_gene: TRBJ2-5
abundance: NA
d_gene: NA
CDR3nt: TGTGCCAGTCAACCCACCCCCTTGTGGGGGATATTTGAGACCCAGTACTTC
CDR3aa: CASQPTPLWGIFETQYF

v_gene: TRBV12-3/TRBV12-4
j_gene: TRBJ2-7
abundance: few
d_gene: NA
CDR3nt: TGTGCCAGCAGTCGCGGGACAGTTGATCTCTCCTACGAGCAGTACTTC
CDR3aa: CASSRGTVDLSYEQYF

v_gene: TRBV12-3/TRBV12-4
j_gene: TRBJ2-7
abundance: NA
d_gene: NA
CDR3nt: TGTGCCAGCAGTTTAAAGCACCGGGTGCCCGAGCAGTACTTC
CDR3aa: CASSLKHRVPEQYF

v_gene: TRBV5-1
j_gene: TRBJ2-5
abundance: few
d_gene: NA
CDR3nt: TGCGCCAGCAGCGGAGGGACAGCATACCAAGAGACCCAGTACTTC
CDR3aa: CASSGGTAYQETQYF

v_gene: TRBV4-1
j_gene: TRBJ2-3
abundance: NA
d_gene: NA
CDR3nt: TGCGCCAGCAGCCAATGGAGGGCCCCGGATACGCAGTATTTT
CDR3aa: CASSQWRAPDTQYF

v_gene: TRBV12-5
j_gene: TRBJ2-1
abundance: NA
d_gene: TRBD2
CDR3nt: TGTGCTAGTGGTTTGGGTCTAGCGGGAGCGAACAATGAGCAGTTCTTC
CDR3aa: CASGLGLAGANNEQFF

v_gene: TRBV18
j_gene: TRBJ2-1
abundance: few
d_gene: NA
CDR3nt: TGTGCCAGCTCACCTAACCTCTACAATGAGCAGTTCTTC
CDR3aa: CASSPNLYNEQFF

v_gene: TRBV29-1
j_gene: TRBJ1-2
abundance: many
d_gene: NA
CDR3nt: TGCAGCGTTGATAGGCCTCTGTGGAACTATGGCTACACCTTC
CDR3aa: CSVDRPLWNYGYTF

v_gene: TRBV12-3/TRBV12-4
j_gene: TRBJ2-1
abundance: once
d_gene: TRBD2
CDR3nt: TGTGCCAGCAGTTTAGGGGCTAGCGGGCGGTACAATGAGCAGTTCTTC
CDR3aa: CASSLGASGRYNEQFF

v_gene: TRBV25-1
j_gene: TRBJ2-1
abundance: few
d_gene: TRBD2
CDR3nt: TGTGCCAGCAGGCGCTGGGCGGGAGCCCTGGGGAATGAGCAGTTCTTC
CDR3aa: CASRRWAGALGNEQFF

v_gene: TRBV5-1
j_gene: TRBJ1-5
abundance: NA
d_gene: TRBD1
CDR3nt: TGCGCCAGCAGCACAGGGGGTACGAGCAATCAGCCCCAGCATTTT
CDR3aa: CASSTGGTSNQPQHF

v_gene: TRBV2
j_gene: TRBJ2-2
abundance: NA
d_gene: TRBD2
CDR3nt: TGTGCCAGCAGTGAGGTAGCGGGAGAGGTCGGGGAGCTGTTTTTT
CDR3aa: CASSEVAGEVGELFF